A selection of T cell receptor beta chains follows, all from one sample in a study of shared clonotypes between healthy human individuals. Method: immunoSEQ multiplex PCR; TCRdb's copy keeps in-frame clones and lacks some. The data contain 2 million to 3 million clones, approximately 94% of them singletons. The sample was naive CD4+ T cells sorted from blood. These receptors were taken from a man younger than 35 in good health. CDR3s include the opening cysteine and the closing phenylalanine or tryptophan. A D gene is named only where the DNA matches it firmly. Clone size is given for some rows only: seen once, a few or many times, or a class if the clone is expanded.

TGCAGCGTTTTGAAGCAGGGTGGCGGCGGCTACACCTTC	CSVLKQGGGGYTF	TRBV29-1	TRBJ1-2	.	once
TGTGCCAGCACTTCCTCCGGGACAGGTGGTTCCACCTTC	CASTSSGTGGSTF	TRBV28	TRBJ1-2	TRBD1	.
TGTGCCACCAGCGTACGACTAGCGGTAGGACAACAAGAGACCCAGTACTTC	CATSVRLAVGQQETQYF	TRBV15	TRBJ2-5	TRBD2	.
TGTGCCAGCAGTTACGGTGGGGACCCGTACGAGCAGTACTTC	CASSYGGDPYEQYF	TRBV6-6	TRBJ2-7	.	.
TGCGCCAGCAGCTTTATTTCACAGGGCCCCGGGGAGCTGTTTTTT	CASSFISQGPGELFF	TRBV5-1	TRBJ2-2	.	.
TGTGCCAGCAGTTACTTGGGACTGGAAACCTACGAGCAGTACTTC	CASSYLGLETYEQYF	TRBV6-6	TRBJ2-7	.	.
TGTGCCAGCAGCCTGGGCCGTAACTATGGCTACACCTTC	CASSLGRNYGYTF	TRBV5-6	TRBJ1-2	.	.
TGTGCCTGGAGTGTCAGACTAGCGGGAGTAACAGAGCAGTACTTC	CAWSVRLAGVTEQYF	TRBV30	TRBJ2-7	TRBD2	.
TGTGCTAGTGGGCAACTAGGGGGGGAGCAGTACTTC	CASGQLGGEQYF	TRBV12-5	TRBJ2-7	.	.
TGTGCCAGCAGCTTTTCCAACCAAGAGACCCAGTACTTC	CASSFSNQETQYF	TRBV7-6	TRBJ2-5	.	.
TGTGCCAGCACCATAGGAGGGATCTATGGCTACACCTTC	CASTIGGIYGYTF	TRBV5-6	TRBJ1-2	.	.
TGTGCCTGGAGTGCTACAGGGAGTTCAGGGTATGGCTACACCTTC	CAWSATGSSGYGYTF	TRBV30	TRBJ1-2	.	.
TGTGCCAGCAGGAGAATCCTTATAAGGGGTAATGAGCAGTTCTTC	CASRRILIRGNEQFF	TRBV28	TRBJ2-1	.	.
TGTGCCAGCAGCGTAGGTGGCAGACCCTCTGGAAACACCATATATTTT	CASSVGGRPSGNTIYF	TRBV9	TRBJ1-3	.	once
TGTGCCAGCAGTGGGACCAGGGGAGAGACCTACAATGAGCAGTTCTTC	CASSGTRGETYNEQFF	TRBV25-1	TRBJ2-1	.	once
TGTGCCAGCAGCTCGACAGGGGACGGTCATTTT	CASSSTGDGHF	TRBV7-2	TRBJ1-5	TRBD1	.
TGTGCCAGCAGTCCCCTCGGGGGGCCAGGTGGAGGCGAGCAGTACTTC	CASSPLGGPGGGEQYF	TRBV27	TRBJ2-7	.	.
TGTGCCACCCAGGGGGGACAGGGGGCGTCTTTTTGGAGGACTGAAGCTTTCTTT	CATQGGQGASFWRTEAFF	TRBV7-2	TRBJ1-1	TRBD1	.
TGTGCCAGCAGCACCCGGGACAGGGCTTACGAGCAGTACTTC	CASSTRDRAYEQYF	TRBV5-5	TRBJ2-7	TRBD1	.
TGTGCCACCAGAAGGGACGTAGGTGTTCCTGATGGCTACACCTTC	CATRRDVGVPDGYTF	TRBV15	TRBJ1-2	.	.
TGTGCCAGCAGCTCCAGGGGTACCCGCACAGATACGCAGTATTTT	CASSSRGTRTDTQYF	TRBV7-2	TRBJ2-3	.	once
TGTGCCAGCAGCCTCGGGACATCGGAGACCCAGTACTTC	CASSLGTSETQYF	TRBV5-6	TRBJ2-5	.	.
TGTGCCAGCAGCCGAAGCGGGAGTTGGGACAATGAGCAGTTCTTC	CASSRSGSWDNEQFF	TRBV7-8	TRBJ2-1	TRBD2	.
TGTGCCAGCAGTGAATTACAGGCGATCTCCTACGAGCAGTACTTC	CASSELQAISYEQYF	TRBV2	TRBJ2-7	.	.
TGCGCCAGCAGACCTACAGAATCCTCCTACGAGCAGTACTTC	CASRPTESSYEQYF	TRBV5-1	TRBJ2-7	.	.
TGCGCCAGCAGCTTGGCCTCAGTAAATGAAAAACTGTTTTTT	CASSLASVNEKLFF	TRBV5-1	TRBJ1-4	.	.
TGTGCCAGCAGTGAACAAGGGGGGATTGAAAAACTGTTTTTT	CASSEQGGIEKLFF	TRBV2	TRBJ1-4	.	.
TGTGCCAGCAGCCGCGAGGACAGCCGAAACTATGGCTACACCTTC	CASSREDSRNYGYTF	TRBV5-4	TRBJ1-2	.	.
TGTGCCAGCAACCCGGGGGTAGTGGGCACTGAAGCTTTCTTT	CASNPGVVGTEAFF	TRBV28	TRBJ1-1	.	.
TGTGCCAGCAGAACAGGGGCCGCGGTTTACTACACCTTC	CASRTGAAVYYTF	TRBV2	TRBJ1-2	TRBD1	.
TGTGCCAGTAGTATCTTCGGGCTAGCAACAGATACGCAGTATTTT	CASSIFGLATDTQYF	TRBV19	TRBJ2-3	.	.
TGTGCCAGCAGCTTAGACAGGGGGCAAAACGAGCAGTACTTC	CASSLDRGQNEQYF	TRBV7-2	TRBJ2-7	TRBD1	.
TGTGCCTGGGGGGACAGGCCCTATGGCTACACCTTC	CAWGDRPYGYTF	TRBV30	TRBJ1-2	TRBD1	.
TGTGCCAGCTTATCTAATACGAGGTCCGGGGAGCTGTTTTTT	CASLSNTRSGELFF	TRBV18	TRBJ2-2	.	.
TGTGCCAGCAGCCAAGGACAGGGGGTTAACGAGCAGTTCTTC	CASSQGQGVNEQFF	TRBV7-9	TRBJ2-1	TRBD1	.
TGTGCCAGCAGTGAAAGAGGGAGGGGCAATGAGCAGTTCTTC	CASSERGRGNEQFF	TRBV2	TRBJ2-1	TRBD2	.
TGTGCCAGCAGCTTATACGGTGTACTTTCCTACGAGCAGTACTTC	CASSLYGVLSYEQYF	TRBV7-8	TRBJ2-7	.	.
TGTGCCAGCAGCTCCGGGACAGGGGACGGAAAACTGTTTTTT	CASSSGTGDGKLFF	TRBV5-4	TRBJ1-4	TRBD1	.
TGTGCCAGTAGTCCATATCAGACAGGGGACTACGAGCAGTACTTC	CASSPYQTGDYEQYF	TRBV19	TRBJ2-7	TRBD1	.
TGTGCCCTTGCTAGCGACACCAATGAGCAGTTCTTC	CALASDTNEQFF	TRBV6-1	TRBJ2-1	.	.
TGTGCCAGCAGTGGAGGCCCGGCGCCGCCGAGCGGCTACACCTTC	CASSGGPAPPSGYTF	TRBV6-1	TRBJ1-2	.	.
TGTGCCAGCAGTCCCCCTTACCAAAACACAGATACGCAGTATTTT	CASSPPYQNTDTQYF	TRBV6-5	TRBJ2-3	.	.
TGTGCCAGTAAGTCGTACACTGAAGCTTTCTTT	CASKSYTEAFF	TRBV19	TRBJ1-1	.	few
TGTGCCAGCAGCCCAAATCGGGGGGAACTCCGGATCCGCTACGAGCAGTACTTC	CASSPNRGELRIRYEQYF	TRBV5-6	TRBJ2-7	TRBD2	.
TGTGCCAGCAGCTTAGCTGCGGACAGGACGCCATACGAGCAGTACTTC	CASSLAADRTPYEQYF	TRBV7-2	TRBJ2-7	TRBD1	.
TGTGCCAGCAGTTTCCACCCAGGACAGGGGTCCTACGAGCAGTACTTC	CASSFHPGQGSYEQYF	TRBV6-6	TRBJ2-7	TRBD1	.
TGTGCCAGCAGTGAATCCCAGCAGGGTTGGCAAGAGACCCAGTACTTC	CASSESQQGWQETQYF	TRBV25-1	TRBJ2-5	.	.
TGTGCCAGCAGTTACCTGGCCGTAGGGAACACTGAAGCTTTCTTT	CASSYLAVGNTEAFF	TRBV6-6	TRBJ1-1	.	.
TGTGCCAGCAGCTTTTGGGGGGGGAATTCCTACAATGAGCAGTTCTTC	CASSFWGGNSYNEQFF	TRBV7-2	TRBJ2-1	TRBD2	.
TGTGCCAGTAGTATAGTAGCCGCACCGAACACCGGGGAGCTGTTTTTT	CASSIVAAPNTGELFF	TRBV19	TRBJ2-2	.	.